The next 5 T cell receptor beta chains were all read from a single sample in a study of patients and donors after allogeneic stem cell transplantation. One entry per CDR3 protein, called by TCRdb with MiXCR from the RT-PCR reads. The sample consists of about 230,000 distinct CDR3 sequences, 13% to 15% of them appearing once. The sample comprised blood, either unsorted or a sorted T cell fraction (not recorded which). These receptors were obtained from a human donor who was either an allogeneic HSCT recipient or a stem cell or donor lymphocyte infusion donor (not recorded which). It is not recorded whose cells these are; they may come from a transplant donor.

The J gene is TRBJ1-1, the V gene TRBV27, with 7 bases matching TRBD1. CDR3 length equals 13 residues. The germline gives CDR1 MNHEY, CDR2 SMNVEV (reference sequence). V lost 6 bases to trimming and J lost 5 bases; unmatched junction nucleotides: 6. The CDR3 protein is CASRTQGRTEAFF. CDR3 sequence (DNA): TGTGCCAGCAGAACACAGGGGCGGACTGAAGCTTTCTTT.

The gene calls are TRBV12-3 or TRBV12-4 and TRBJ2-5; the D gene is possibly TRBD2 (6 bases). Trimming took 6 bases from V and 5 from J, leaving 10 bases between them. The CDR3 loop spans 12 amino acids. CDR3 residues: CASSGGRETQYF. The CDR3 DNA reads TGTGCCAGCAGCGGGGGACGGGAGACCCAGTACTTC.

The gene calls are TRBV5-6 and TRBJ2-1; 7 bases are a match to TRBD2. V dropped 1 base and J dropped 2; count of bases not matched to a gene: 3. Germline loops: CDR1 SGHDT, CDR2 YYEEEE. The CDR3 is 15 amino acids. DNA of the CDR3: TGTGCCAGCAGCTTGAGCGGGGAAGCCTACAATGAGCAGTTCTTC. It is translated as CASSLSGEAYNEQFF.

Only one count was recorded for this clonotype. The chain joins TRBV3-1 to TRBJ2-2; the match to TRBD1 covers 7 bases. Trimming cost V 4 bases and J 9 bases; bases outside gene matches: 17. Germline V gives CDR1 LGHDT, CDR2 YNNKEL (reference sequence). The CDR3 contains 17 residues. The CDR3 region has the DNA TGTGCCAGCAGCCCCCCCGGATGGGACAGCCAAACCAGGGAGCTGTTTTTT. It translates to CASSPPGWDSQTRELFF.

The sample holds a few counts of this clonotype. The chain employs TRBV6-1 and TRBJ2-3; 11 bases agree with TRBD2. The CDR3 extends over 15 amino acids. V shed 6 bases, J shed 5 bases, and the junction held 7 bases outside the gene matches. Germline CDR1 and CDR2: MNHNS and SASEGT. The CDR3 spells CASRLAGGREDTQYF. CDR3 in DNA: TGTGCCAGCAGGCTAGCGGGAGGCAGGGAAGATACGCAGTATTTT.